The next 9 T cell receptor beta chains were all read from a single sample in a study of TIL therapy for anti-PD-1-resistant metastatic lung cancer. This was the immunoSEQ v3 assay. The assay was immunoSEQ multiplex PCR, and TCRdb's table has in-frame clones only and misses some. Of about 21,000 clones listed, about 71% are singletons. Specified time point: pre-treatment sample, taken before nivolumab and TIL therapy. Sample: blood, taken at baseline. The receptors here all came from a person aged 25-85 years with non-small cell lung cancer.

The CDR3 reads CASSVRGPYEQYF. As DNA, the CDR3 is TGTGCCAGCAGTGTCCGGGGTCCCTACGAGCAGTACTTC. The chain has TRBV2 and TRBJ2-7; a possible D gene is TRBD2 (5 bases). V lost 4 bases and J lost 2, with 9 bases in between. This CDR3 has 13 amino acids. The germline gives CDR1 SNHLY, CDR2 FYNNEI.

The chain recombines TRBV6-5 with TRBJ2-1; 8 bases are a match to TRBD2. V lost 6 bases, J lost 9 bases, and 4 bases stayed unmatched. CDR1 MNHEY and CDR2 SVGAGI come from the germline V gene. The CDR3 runs to 12 residues. CDR3 nucleotides: TGTGCCAGCAGGAGCGGGAGCGGTGAGCAGTTCTTC. Amino acid sequence: CASRSGSGEQFF.

This sequence joins TRBV7-9 and TRBJ1-2; the D gene is possibly TRBD1 (5 bases). Trimming removed 5 bases from V and 8 bases from J, with 12 bases in between. The germline V gene has CDR1 SEHNR and CDR2 FQNEAQ (reference sequence). The CDR3 is 12 amino acids. As DNA, the CDR3 is TGTGCCAGCAGCCCTCCCCAGGGAGGCTACACCTTC. Its protein product is CASSPPQGGYTF.

This chain connects TRBV5-1 to TRBJ2-3; D gene uncertain. From germline, CDR1 is SGHRS and CDR2 YFSETQ. Trimming left V 4 bases short and J 4 bases short, with 10 bases between. CDR3 length equals 13 residues. The chain's CDR3 is CASSIFSPDTQYF. The CDR3 nucleotides are TGCGCCAGCAGCATCTTCTCCCCAGATACGCAGTATTTT.

The chain recombines TRBV7-3 with TRBJ2-5; no definite D call. The CDR3 is 13 amino acids. The V and J ends lost 2 bases and 5 bases respectively, with 9 bases between them. CDR1 and CDR2 from the germline V gene are SGHTA and FQGTGA. The CDR3: CASSLPPLETQYF. CDR3 nucleotides: TGTGCCAGCAGCTTACCACCGTTGGAGACCCAGTACTTC. Looking up the rest from reference TRBV7-3 and TRBJ2-5 gives the full variable domain: GAGVSQTPSNKVTEKGKYVELRCDPISGHTALYWYRQSLGQGPEFLIYFQGTGAADDSGLPNDRFFAVRPEGSVSTLKIQRTERGDSAVYLCASSLPPLETQYFGPGTRLLVL.

The table lists this clone with a count of one. The chain joins TRBV3-1 (or the pseudogene TRBV3-2) to TRBJ2-1; TRBD2 matches at 14 bases. The CDR3 length is 16 residues. Germline CDR1 is LGHDT and CDR2 is YNNKEL (reference sequence). Trimming cost V 5 bases and J 8 bases; bases outside gene matches: 8. The CDR3 nucleotides are TGTGCCAGCAGCTTTCGGACTAGCGGGAGGCCCCATGAGCAGTTCTTC. Residues: CASSFRTSGRPHEQFF.

V gene TRBV19 combines with J gene TRBJ2-3, with 13 nucleotides matching TRBD2. The CDR3 runs to 19 residues. V lost 5 bases and J lost 1; bases outside the gene matches: 12. Germline CDR1 and CDR2: LNHDA and SQIVND (reference sequence). The CDR3 nucleotides read TGTGCCAGTAGTTTGCCTAACCTTGGACTAGCGGGGGGCACAGATACGCAGTATTTT. Protein: CASSLPNLGLAGGTDTQYF.

In its sample, this clone was seen a few times. The rearrangement joins TRBV18 to TRBJ2-1, with 9 bases matching TRBD2. V lost 6 bases, J lost 4 bases, and 10 bases stayed unmatched. The CDR3 sequence is 16 residues long. Germline loops: CDR1 KGHSH, CDR2 LQKENI. The CDR3: CASSSAGGGGYNEQFF. The CDR3 nucleotides are TGTGCCAGCTCTTCCGCCGGCGGGGGGGGATACAATGAGCAGTTCTTC.

The CDR3 region is CASSLTSGSVSDTQYF. The DNA for the CDR3 is TGTGCCAGCAGCCTTACTAGCGGGAGTGTTTCAGATACGCAGTATTTT. The V gene is TRBV11-3, the J gene TRBJ2-3; 11 bases agree with TRBD2. Trimming at V came to 5 bases and at J to 4 bases, leaving 8 bases not matched to a gene. The CDR3 is 16 residues long. CDR1 is SGHNT, CDR2 YENEEA, per germline.